The sequence of this T cell receptor beta chain was determined in a study of cytomegalovirus exposure and HLA in healthy donors (dated by TCRdb to about 2017). Background on the whole study: According to a later analysis, one platform produced both the 110 or so validation repertoires and the 730 or so repertoires of the first cohort. The aim of the study was to test whether cataloging public T cell receptors could identify signatures of past pathogen exposure. Along with the roughly 700-subject first cohort, a separate validation cohort of around 110 different subjects was used. To predict cytomegalovirus infection status, the study combined high-throughput TCR immunosequencing, statistical association of individual TCRs with disease status, and machine learning.

Only one count was recorded for this clone. The specificity of this receptor is unknown. No clone much larger than this one lies a single base away; base qualities are absent. The method was the immunoSEQ multiplex PCR assay. The study's processing was this. To diagnose cytomegalovirus status from the catalog of TCR beta chain sequences, a statistical classification framework was built. TCRdb mirrors the immuneACCESS table, restricted to in-frame sequences. Some clones are absent from its copies; in checked studies, under half trace to an unresolved V gene, and the reason for the others is unknown. The V and J calls and clone size come from that table; D and trimming were worked out from the DNA. The sample table records approximately 62,000 clones; about 90% of these occur just once. About 1.2% of the sample rests with the top ten. The donors were included in the validation cohort of some 120 subjects, a group kept apart from the roughly 700-subject first cohort.

The study at large found these results: While some public TCRs were present in many individuals, most TCR sequences turned up only very rarely across donors. The study listed 150 to 200 TCR beta chains as associated with cytomegalovirus. A few of the identified cytomegalovirus-associated TCR beta chains were confirmed in vitro to be specific for cytomegalovirus antigens. In both the original and validation cohorts, the classifier was reported to diagnose cytomegalovirus status with high specificity and sensitivity. A later analysis had no HLA typing for the validation cohort, so co-occurrence there was scored across all 110 or so repertoires. The authors suggested that the approach could potentially be generalized to other disease states and immunological phenotypes. Of the cluster scores, roughly 95% were above 0 in a later analysis, which found that TCRs clustered in the first cohort also tended to co-occur in the 120 validation repertoires.

Sequenced sample: PBMCs. The clonotype comes from a woman younger than 30 in good health and CMV-seronegative.

The nucleotide sequence is TGTGCCAGCATACGTAGCGGGGACTACAATGAGCAGTTCTTC. This translates into CASIRSGDYNEQFF. The rearranged chain carries TRBV5-5 and TRBJ2-1; 8 bases in between match TRBD2. Per the germline V gene (reference sequence), SGHKS is the CDR1 and YYEKEE is the CDR2. The germline V end is reduced by 6 bases and the J end by 3 bases; junction bases left unmatched: 5. Measured from the cysteine to the phenylalanine, the CDR3 is 14 residues long. The entry retains the CDR3 DNA only, 42 bases that are in frame from base 1.